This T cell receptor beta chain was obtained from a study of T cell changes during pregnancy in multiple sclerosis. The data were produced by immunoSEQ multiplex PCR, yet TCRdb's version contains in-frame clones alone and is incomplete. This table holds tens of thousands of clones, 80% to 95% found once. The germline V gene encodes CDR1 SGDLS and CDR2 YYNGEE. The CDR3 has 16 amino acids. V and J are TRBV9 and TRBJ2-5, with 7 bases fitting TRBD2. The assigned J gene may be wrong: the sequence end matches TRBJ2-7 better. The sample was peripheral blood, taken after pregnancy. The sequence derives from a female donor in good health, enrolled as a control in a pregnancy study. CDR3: CASSAQAGLTSYEQYF. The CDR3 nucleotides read TGTGCCAGCAGCGCTCAAGCGGGGTTGACCTCCTACGAGCAGTACTTC.